This is a list of T cell receptor beta chains from one sample in a study of T cell responses to AZD1222 COVID-19 vaccine. The repertoire was sequenced with immunoSEQ multiplex PCR; TCRdb's copy has only in-frame clones and lacks some. Of roughly 20,000 clones detected, around 82% appear once; the ten largest clones hold roughly 40%. The sample in question was peripheral blood, obtained on day 0 of AZD1222 vaccination. Every receptor here comes from an adult in good health. Each CDR3 is given with its conserved first and last residue. The D gene is left open where the match is weak. Rows may omit the clone size; those that give it use once, few, many or a size class.

.	TRBV5-6	TRBJ1-5	once	CASSNEDTYRNQPQHF	TGTGCCAGCAGCAATGAAGACACGTACCGAAATCAGCCCCAGCATTTT
.	TRBV5-4	TRBJ1-2	.	CASSLGADGPYGYTF	TGTGCCAGCAGCTTGGGGGCGGACGGACCGTATGGCTACACCTTC
TRBD2	TRBV19	TRBJ2-7	.	CASSIGLSGVIYYEQYF	TGTGCCAGTAGTATAGGTCTCAGCGGGGTGATCTACTACGAGCAGTACTTC
.	TRBV4-2	TRBJ1-1	.	CASSQELRGNTEAFF	TGTGCCAGCAGCCAAGAACTTCGGGGGAACACTGAAGCTTTCTTT
.	TRBV9	TRBJ2-7	.	CASSVGDSDFYEQYF	TGTGCCAGCAGCGTAGGAGATTCGGATTTTTACGAGCAGTACTTC
.	TRBV25-1	TRBJ1-1	.	CASRARVNTEAFF	TGTGCCAGCAGGGCGAGGGTGAACACTGAAGCTTTCTTT
.	TRBV29-1	TRBJ2-2	.	CSVFQNTGELFF	TGCAGCGTTTTTCAGAACACCGGGGAGCTGTTTTTT
.	TRBV11-2	TRBJ2-3	.	CASSLAHLGSTDTQYF	TGTGCCAGCAGCTTAGCACACCTGGGTAGCACAGATACGCAGTATTTT
TRBD1	TRBV6-5	TRBJ2-7	few	CASEPGTGTYEQYF	TGTGCCAGCGAACCCGGGACAGGGACCTACGAGCAGTACTTC
.	TRBV21-1	TRBJ1-1	.	CASSNCISPAVDRVVSNTEAFF	TGTGCCAGCAGCAATTGTATTTCTCCTGCGGTGGACAGGGTGGTGTCGAACACTGAAGCTTTCTTT
.	TRBV13	TRBJ2-1	.	CASSLEGKGWDEQFF	TGTGCCAGCAGCTTAGAAGGTAAGGGCTGGGATGAGCAGTTCTTC
.	TRBV5-4	TRBJ1-3	.	CASNRQGIGNTIYF	TGTGCCAGCAATCGCCAGGGAATTGGAAACACCATATATTTT
TRBD2	TRBV19	TRBJ2-1	.	CASSGLAGGRNEQFF	TGTGCCAGTAGTGGACTAGCGGGAGGGCGCAATGAGCAGTTCTTC
.	TRBV11-2	TRBJ2-7	.	CASSVTGLGEQYF	TGTGCCAGCAGCGTTACAGGGTTAGGCGAGCAGTACTTC
TRBD1	TRBV11-2	TRBJ1-1	.	CASSLSLGTGTTEAFF	TGTGCCAGCAGCTTAAGTCTTGGGACAGGGACCACTGAAGCTTTCTTT
.	TRBV29-1	TRBJ2-1	.	CSVEDLKRTHLGHNEQFF	TGCAGCGTTGAAGATCTCAAAAGGACTCACCTTGGGCACAATGAGCAGTTCTTC
.	TRBV12-3/TRBV12-4	TRBJ1-2	.	CASSFRHYGYTF	TGTGCCAGCAGTTTCAGGCACTATGGCTACACCTTC
.	TRBV2	TRBJ1-5	.	CASSDREVNQPQHF	TGTGCCAGCAGTGATAGGGAGGTAAATCAGCCCCAGCATTTT
.	TRBV6-6	TRBJ2-2	few	CASSYSGPGELFF	TGTGCCAGCAGTTACTCGGGCCCCGGGGAGCTGTTTTTT
.	TRBV27	TRBJ2-1	.	CASSSSGVSYNEQFF	TGTGCCAGCAGTTCGTCGGGAGTTAGCTACAATGAGCAGTTCTTC
.	TRBV6-2/TRBV6-3	TRBJ1-1	.	CASSYLVRGGHTEAFF	TGTGCCAGCAGTTATCTCGTTCGAGGCGGACACACTGAAGCTTTCTTT
TRBD2	TRBV7-9	TRBJ2-4	.	CASSPISGRGDKNIQYF	TGTGCCAGCAGCCCAATTAGCGGGAGGGGAGACAAAAACATTCAGTACTTC
.	TRBV29-1	TRBJ2-2	.	CSVQQNSNTGELFF	TGCAGCGTTCAACAGAATTCGAACACCGGGGAGCTGTTTTTT
.	TRBV19	TRBJ1-6	few	CASNGGVSYNSPLHF	TGTGCCAGCAACGGAGGGGTCTCCTATAATTCACCCCTCCACTTT
.	TRBV19	TRBJ2-5	.	CASSIGGGTQETQYF	TGTGCCAGTAGTATAGGGGGCGGTACTCAAGAGACCCAGTACTTC
.	TRBV6-5	TRBJ2-7	once	CASSSFYSEQYF	TGTGCCAGCAGCTCCTTCTACTCCGAGCAGTACTTC
TRBD1	TRBV5-1	TRBJ1-5	.	CASSFDRGGQPQHF	TGCGCCAGCAGCTTCGACAGGGGAGGTCAGCCCCAGCATTTT
.	TRBV28	TRBJ2-1	.	CASSPSRESYNEQFF	TGTGCCAGCAGCCCCTCGCGGGAATCATACAATGAGCAGTTCTTC
TRBD2	TRBV7-2	TRBJ2-5	.	CASSPRLAAEETQYF	TGTGCCAGCAGCCCCAGACTAGCGGCAGAAGAGACCCAGTACTTC
TRBD2	TRBV3-1/TRBV3-2	TRBJ2-5	few	CASSQDISSGAQETQYF	TGTGCCAGCAGCCAAGATATAAGTAGCGGGGCTCAAGAGACCCAGTACTTC
.	TRBV27	TRBJ2-1	.	CASSPLAGVSYNEQFF	TGTGCCAGCAGTCCACTAGCTGGAGTCTCCTACAATGAGCAGTTCTTC
.	TRBV27	TRBJ2-1	once	CASSLRGFYNEQFF	TGTGCCAGCAGTTTGAGGGGATTTTACAATGAGCAGTTCTTC